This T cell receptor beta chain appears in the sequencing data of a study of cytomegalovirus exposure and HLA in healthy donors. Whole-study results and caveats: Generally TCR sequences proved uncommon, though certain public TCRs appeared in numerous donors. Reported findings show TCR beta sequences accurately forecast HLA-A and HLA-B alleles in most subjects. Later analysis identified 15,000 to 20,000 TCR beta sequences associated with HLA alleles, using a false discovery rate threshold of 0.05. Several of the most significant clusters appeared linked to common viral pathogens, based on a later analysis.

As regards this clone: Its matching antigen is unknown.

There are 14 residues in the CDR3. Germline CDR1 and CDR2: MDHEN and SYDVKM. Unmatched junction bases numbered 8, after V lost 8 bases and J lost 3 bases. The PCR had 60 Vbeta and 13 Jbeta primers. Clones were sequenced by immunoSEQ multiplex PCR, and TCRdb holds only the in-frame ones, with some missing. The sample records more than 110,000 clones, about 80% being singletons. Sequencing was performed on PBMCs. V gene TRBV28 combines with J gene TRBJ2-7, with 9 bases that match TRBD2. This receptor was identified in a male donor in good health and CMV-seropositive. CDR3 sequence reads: CASSVRGGYYEQYF. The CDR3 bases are TGTGCCAGCTCGGTGCGGGGGGGATACTACGAGCAGTACTTC.